The present T cell receptor (beta chain) was sequenced within a study of T cells after yellow fever vaccination. TCRdb reanalysed the 5' RACE reads using MiXCR and keeps one entry per CDR3 protein. The sample lists 300,000 to 400,000 distinct CDR3 sequences, more than 8.5% seen once, with about a sixth in the top ten. Only a few counts were recorded for this clonotype. The antigen is unknown. The junction differs from germline at one of its ends, possibly a read error. Study-wide findings and caveats: The presence of abundant clonotypes contaminating from the bulk population was possible in FACS-sorted repertoires. A weaker but faster secondary response was observed, peaking on day 5 versus 15.

The CDR3 has 13 residues. Germline V CDR1 and CDR2: SQVTM, ANQGSEA. The sequence was collected from a man in his late teens or twenties who received the YFV17D yellow fever vaccine. Material: PBMCs, obtained on the day of the first yellow fever vaccination. The chain carries TRBV29-1 and TRBJ2-3; TRBD1 aligns across 9 bases. The CDR3 region has the DNA TGCAGCGTCGAAGGACAGGGGATAGATACGCAGTATTTT. This codes for CSVEGQGIDTQYF.